This T cell receptor beta chain originates from a study of regulatory dendritic cells for organ transplantation. For the study at large: Regulatory dendritic cells were monocyte-derived, receiving vitamin D3 on days 0 and 4 and IL-10 on day 4.

Here immunoSEQ multiplex PCR was the method, and the copy in TCRdb shows in-frame clones only, minus some. The sample records 10,000 to 11,000 clones, approximately 65% being singletons. Sorted T cells were CFSE-labeled and cultured 5 days with allogeneic regulatory or mature dendritic cells at 1:10. Naive CD45RA+ and memory CD45RO+ CD4+ or CD8+ T cells were FACS-sorted. As concerns this clone: What it recognizes is unknown.

Points from the study as a whole: Memory T cells were less diverse than naive, with memory CD8+ most oligoclonal.

J was trimmed by 10 bases and V by 5 bases; bases with no gene match: 9. Germline values: CDR1 SEHNR, CDR2 FQNEAQ (reference sequence). The CDR3 has 14 amino acids. The chain uses TRBV7-9 and TRBJ2-1, with TRBD1 identical over 9 bases. This sequence was found in a human donor in good health. Sequencing was performed on naive CD4+ T cells from blood cultured with dendritic cells. As to subset: CD45RA+ naive T cells. CDR3 nucleotides: TGTGCCAGCAGCCCCGGAACAGGGGGCCGGGAGCAGTTCTTC. Protein product: CASSPGTGGREQFF.